This T cell receptor (beta chain) was sequenced in a study of response to subunit inactivated influenza vaccine. Study observations and caveats: After each seasonal influenza vaccination, few new T cells are recruited, the authors suggested.

TCRdb reprocessed the RT-PCR reads via MiXCR and lists one record per CDR3 protein. This sample carries roughly 500,000 distinct CDR3 sequences, about 17% of them seen once, and the ten largest clones take over 2.5%. Germline V lookup: CDR1 SGHRS, CDR2 YFSETQ. This CDR3 contains 16 residues. V lost 5 bases, J lost 0 bases, and 9 bases stayed unmatched. This clonotype was seen only a few times. Its antigen is not known. The TCR was taken from a man aged 50 to 69 who received an inactivated influenza vaccine. The sample in question was CD4+ T cells sorted from PBMCs, obtained 23 months after vaccination. The chain links TRBV5-1 to TRBJ2-7; 9 bases line up with TRBD2. CDR3 DNA sequence: TGCGCCAGCAGTCGGTCTAGCGGGGCCCTCTCCTACGAGCAGTACTTC. Encoded protein: CASSRSSGALSYEQYF.